This T cell receptor (beta chain) was obtained from a study of T cell responses to AZD1222 COVID-19 vaccine. General observations from the study: CD4 TCRs linked to vaccination spanned spike, dominating at 160-218 and 743-854. At baseline, just five to seven AZD1222 recipients tested seropositive. Without day 14 samples, only post-peak T cell repertoires were studied. Possibly, clonal diversity was underestimated; donors were largely white British and included more females.

About this clone itself: What it binds is not known.

V was pared by 6 bases and J by 5 bases, with 11 bases of the junction left unmatched. Germline-derived CDR1 and CDR2 are MNHEY and SVGAGI. The CDR3 extends over 15 amino acids. Some clones are missing from TCRdb's copy, which holds only in-frame ones; the method was immunoSEQ multiplex PCR. Of about 140,000 clones in the sample, roughly 89% were seen once. The rearrangement links TRBV6-5 to TRBJ2-7; 9 positions agree with TRBD1. The specimen comprised peripheral blood, sampled on day 0 of AZD1222 vaccination. This sequence originates from an adult in good health. CDR3 DNA sequence: TGTGCCAGCAGCCTCAGCGGACAGGGGCTTCACGAGCAGTACTTC. Translation: CASSLSGQGLHEQYF.